The clone carrying this T cell receptor (beta chain) was found many times. These data are taken from a study of T cell repertoires in cytomegalovirus infection. Study-wide context: Shared public TCR beta signatures pointed to both CMV infection and a matching HLA type.

The J segment lost 7 bases and the V segment lost 8 bases, leaving 7 bases of the junction unmatched. CDR3 length equals 11 residues. Per germline, CDR1 SQVTM and CDR2 ANQGSEA. TCRdb processed the reads anew with MiXCR; each CDR3 protein has one entry. The sample consists of about 250,000 distinct CDR3 sequences, approximately 13% of them appearing once. The material sequenced was PBMCs. The receptor was derived from a human donor in good health (CMV status not recorded). Some clones in this sample may be carry-over from other donors' samples. The chain recombines TRBV29-1 with TRBJ1-1, with 7 bases that match TRBD1. CDR3 amino acids: CSTKTGDEAFF. As DNA, the CDR3 is TGCAGCACCAAAACAGGGGATGAAGCTTTCTTT.